These 23 T cell receptor beta chains came from one sample sequenced in a study of T cell clonality in common variable immunodeficiency. General study points: Fewer deletions and N-nucleotide insertions were reportedly seen in common variable immunodeficiency TCR beta sequences.

The antigens for these receptors are not known. The repertoire was sequenced with immunoSEQ multiplex PCR; TCRdb's copy has only in-frame clones and lacks some. The sample has about 17,000 clones, none seen only once. The sample was peripheral blood mononuclear cells. The source of these receptors is a human donor with common variable immunodeficiency.

This clone was recorded many times. The read finishes 3 residues shy of the CDR3 end, and the germline J gene is used to complete it. This chain connects TRBV10-3 to TRBJ1-2; maybe TRBD1 (5 bases). CDR1 ENHRY and CDR2 SYGVKD come from the germline V gene. V was cut by 8 bases and J by 7 bases, with 14 bases left in between. This CDR3 contains 12 residues. The CDR3 bases that were read are TGTGCCATCTGGGGGGGGAACGGTGGC. It codes for CAIWGGNGG. The entire CDR3 reads CAIWGGNGGYTF.

The sample holds a few counts of this clone. The read gets to within 3 residues of the CDR3 end, and the germline J gene fills in the rest. V usage is TRBV7-9 and J usage is TRBJ2-1; D not certain. V was pared by 1 base and J by 8 bases, with 3 bases between. This CDR3 is 11 amino acids long. Germline-derived CDR1 and CDR2 are SEHNR and FQNEAQ (reference sequence). CDR3 protein: CASSLVDEQFF. The sequenced part of the CDR3 DNA is TGTGCCAGCAGCTTAGTCGATGAG.

Turning to this clone: The DNA ends 3 residues before the CDR3 does, and the rest of the CDR3 is filled in from the germline J gene. The rearrangement links TRBV10-1 to TRBJ2-1; the D gene is possibly TRBD2 (6 bases). The V and J ends lost 8 bases and 3 bases respectively, with 14 bases between them. Germline V lookup: CDR1 WNHNN, CDR2 SYGVQD (reference sequence). The CDR3 is 14 amino acids. The sequenced CDR3 bases are TGCGCCAGCCACGAGGTGGGGGGCTACAATGAG. Its protein is CASHEVGGYNE. The whole CDR3 region reads CASHEVGGYNEQFF.

This clone was recorded at least ten times. The read terminates 3 residues before the CDR3 end, so the remaining end is supplied by the germline J gene. The chain is built from TRBV5-1 and TRBJ1-1; tentative D call: TRBD1 (5 bases). Trimming shortened V by 1 base and J by 0 bases, and 10 bases separated the two germline ends. The germline CDR1 and CDR2 sequences are SGHRS and YFSETQ. The CDR3 covers 15 residues. The CDR3 loop reads CASSLQGGMNTEAFF. The sequenced CDR3 bases are TGCGCCAGCAGCTTGCAGGGAGGTATGAACACTGAA.

A few counts support this clone. From the germline J gene comes the end of the CDR3, since the read stops 3 residues before it. The V gene is TRBV19, the J gene TRBJ1-2, with 12 nucleotides matching TRBD1. V lost 3 bases, J lost 4 bases, and 6 bases stayed unmatched. The CDR3 totals 16 residues. Germline loops: CDR1 LNHDA, CDR2 SQIVND (reference sequence). CDR3 DNA (partial): TGTGCCAGTAGTATTTTAGGGACAGGGGGCGCCTATGGC. It codes for CASSILGTGGAYG. The whole CDR3 reads CASSILGTGGAYGYTF.

Judged by abundance, this clone is medium-sized. The read ends 3 residues shy of where the CDR3 ends; the end is completed using the germline J gene. The chain combines TRBV18 with TRBJ2-2, with 9 bases that match TRBD2. Germline assignment: CDR1 KGHSH and CDR2 LQKENI. V was clipped by 8 bases and J by 1 base; unmatched bases: 8. The CDR3 extends over 16 amino acids. The CDR3 spells CASTEMTSGNTGELFF. The part of the CDR3 DNA that was read is TGTGCCAGCACCGAGATGACTAGCGGGAACACCGGGGAG.

This clone was recorded a few times. Coverage ceases 3 residues before the CDR3 finishes, and the germline J gene fills in the end. The rearrangement links TRBV29-1 to TRBJ2-5, with TRBD2 as a possible D gene (6 bases). Trimming shortened V by 6 bases and J by 5 bases, and 13 bases separated the two germline ends. CDR3 length: 12 residues. CDR1 and CDR2 from the germline V gene are SQVTM and ANQGSEA. CDR3 DNA (partial): TGCAGCGTGGAGGGTGGTGTGGAGACC. This encodes CSVEGGVET. The full CDR3 reads CSVEGGVETQYF.

This clone has ten or more counts. The CDR3 end falls 3 residues outside the read, so it is completed with the germline J gene. The chain recombines TRBV2 with TRBJ2-3, with D possibly matching TRBD1 (5 bases). CDR1 is SNHLY and CDR2 is FYNNEI in the germline V gene. V was trimmed by 3 bases and J by 3 bases, leaving 10 bases between them. CDR3 size: 14 residues. The sequenced CDR3 bases are TGTGCCAGCAGTGACAGGGTGAATACAGATACG. Its translation is CASSDRVNTDT. The CDR3, in full, reads CASSDRVNTDTQYF.

On this clone itself: From the germline J gene comes the end of the CDR3, since the read stops 3 residues before it. J is TRBJ1-2 and V is TRBV6-2 or TRBV6-3; D is ambiguous. The CDR3 loop spans 14 amino acids. Per germline, CDR1 MNHEY and CDR2 SVGEGT. V was pared by 2 bases and J by 1 base, with 8 bases between. The DNA read from the CDR3 is TGTGCCAGCAGTTACCAGACACTTAACTATGGC. Its translation: CASSYQTLNYG. The full CDR3 protein reads CASSYQTLNYGYTF.

This clone was observed a handful of times. The read ends 3 residues shy of where the CDR3 ends; the end is completed using the germline J gene. The rearrangement links TRBV2 to TRBJ2-1; weak D call: TRBD2 (6 bases). V lost 4 bases and J 8 bases, leaving 15 bases between the germline ends. The CDR3 extends over 14 amino acids. Germline V gene sequence: CDR1 SNHLY, CDR2 FYNNEI. The part of the CDR3 DNA that was read is TGTGCCAGCAGTGGCTACCGGGACTTCGATGAG. Protein: CASSGYRDFDE. The complete CDR3 protein is CASSGYRDFDEQFF.

As for this clone: The read terminates 3 residues before the CDR3 end, so the remaining end is supplied by the germline J gene. V gene TRBV5-1 combines with J gene TRBJ2-7; 9 bases line up with TRBD2. V was pared by 4 bases and J by 2 bases, with 7 bases of the junction left unmatched. Germline V gives CDR1 SGHRS, CDR2 YFSETQ. The CDR3 spans 15 residues. CDR3 protein: CASSDIAGDPYEQYF. Incomplete CDR3 DNA: TGCGCCAGCAGCGACATAGCGGGAGATCCCTACGAG.

This clone showed up many times. From the germline J gene comes the end of the CDR3, since the read stops 3 residues before it. The J gene is TRBJ2-2, the V gene TRBV6-2 or TRBV6-3, with D tentatively TRBD1 or TRBD2 (5 bases each). V shed 8 bases and J shed 1 base, with 11 bases lying between them. This CDR3 is built from 14 residues. CDR1 is MNHEY and CDR2 is SVGEGT in the germline V gene. Partial CDR3 DNA: TGTGCCAGCGGAATGAGGGGGAACACCGGGGAG. This encodes CASGMRGNTGE. The whole CDR3 sequence reads CASGMRGNTGELFF.

For this clone: From the germline J gene comes the end of the CDR3, since the read stops 3 residues before it. This chain uses TRBV7-2 with TRBJ1-2, with 8 bases fitting TRBD1. In germline, CDR1 is SGHTA, CDR2 FQGNSA. The CDR3 is 13 residues long. CDR3 DNA (partial): TGTGCCAGCAGCGCCCAGGGGGCAGACGGC. Protein sequence: CASSAQGADG. The complete CDR3 sequence is CASSAQGADGYTF.

This clone was detected many times. The read is 3 residues too short to cover the CDR3 end, so that end is filled in from the germline J gene. This chain links TRBV5-1 with TRBJ2-2; D ambiguous. Trimming pared 0 bases from V and 6 bases from J, leaving 6 bases between. Germline V gene data show CDR1 as SGHRS and CDR2 as YFSETQ. The CDR3 has 13 residues. The CDR3 is CASSLGEAGELFF. The part of the CDR3 DNA that was read is TGCGCCAGCAGCTTGGGAGAGGCCGGGGAG.

This clone has more than one count but fewer than ten. The CDR3 end lies 3 residues beyond the end of the read and is filled in from the germline J gene. The chain uses TRBV19 and TRBJ2-7, with TRBD1 as a possible D gene (6 bases). In germline, CDR1 is LNHDA, CDR2 SQIVND (reference sequence). V lost 2 bases and J 6 bases, leaving 14 bases between the germline ends. This CDR3 has 14 amino acids. Partial CDR3 DNA: TGTGCCAGTAGTATATCTCGCTGGGGGCGCGAG. Translation: CASSISRWGRE. The whole CDR3 protein is CASSISRWGREQYF.

This clone was detected many times. The DNA ends 3 residues before the CDR3 does, and the rest of the CDR3 is filled in from the germline J gene. The chain joins TRBV7-2 to TRBJ2-7; TRBD2 aligns across 7 bases. CDR3 size: 14 residues. Per germline, CDR1 SGHTA and CDR2 FQGNSA. V was clipped by 5 bases and J by 5 bases; unmatched bases: 9. The sequenced CDR3 bases are TGTGCCAGCAGCCTAGGGGCGGGGGTGGACGAG. Protein: CASSLGAGVDE. The whole CDR3 sequence is CASSLGAGVDEQYF.

In this sample, this clone turned up a few times. The read is 3 residues too short to cover the CDR3 end, so that end is filled in from the germline J gene. The chain combines TRBV6-2 or TRBV6-3 with TRBJ2-1; 10 bases fit TRBD2. V dropped 2 bases and J dropped 2; count of bases not matched to a gene: 6. CDR1 and CDR2 (germline): MNHEY, SVGEGT. The CDR3 spans 17 residues. Incomplete CDR3 DNA: TGTGCCAGCAGTTACCCGGGGCTAGCGGGGGCCTACAATGAG. Its protein product is CASSYPGLAGAYNE. The whole CDR3 is CASSYPGLAGAYNEQFF.

Ten or more counts support this clone. CDR3 bases read: TGTGCCAGCAGCTTGTCGGGGGTGGTTGATTCACCC. Translated: CASSLSGVVDSP. The entire CDR3 protein is CASSLSGVVDSPLHF. V is TRBV5-5 and J is TRBJ1-6; D is perhaps TRBD1 (5 bases). The CDR3 end falls 3 residues outside the read, so it is completed with the germline J gene. The CDR3 is 15 residues long. CDR1 and CDR2 from the germline V gene are SGHKS and YYEKEE (reference sequence). V gave up 1 base and J gave up 8 bases, with 13 bases separating them.

This clone has just a few counts. The read ends 3 residues before the CDR3 terminus; that terminus is restored from the germline J gene. This rearrangement joins TRBV5-1 to TRBJ2-3; D remains ambiguous. Trimming took off 0 bases at V and 1 base at J, with 9 bases between the two ends. CDR1 and CDR2 from the germline V gene are SGHRS and YFSETQ. This CDR3 comprises 15 residues. The CDR3 loop is CASSLALAGTDTQYF. CDR3 DNA (partial): TGCGCCAGCAGCTTGGCCCTGGCGGGCACAGATACG.

A remark on this clone: The read halts 3 residues ahead of the CDR3 end, with the missing end drawn from the germline J gene. The chain joins TRBV19 to TRBJ2-3, with TRBD1 as a possible D gene (6 bases). Germline lookup yields CDR1 LNHDA and CDR2 SQIVND (reference sequence). V gave up 1 base and J gave up 2 bases, with 10 bases separating them. The CDR3 sequence is 15 residues long. The CDR3: CASSIGTGITDTQYF. The covered CDR3 bases are TGTGCCAGTAGTATAGGAACAGGGATCACAGATACG.

This clone showed up just a few times. The read terminates 3 residues before the CDR3 end, so the remaining end is supplied by the germline J gene. The genes are TRBV19 and TRBJ1-1, with D perhaps matching TRBD1 (6 bases). Germline CDR1 and CDR2: LNHDA and SQIVND (reference sequence). The V and J ends lost 7 bases and 1 base respectively, with 16 bases between them. CDR3 size: 15 residues. This chain's CDR3 is CASTRGAGQNTEAFF. The DNA read from the CDR3 is TGTGCCAGTACCCGAGGGGCGGGACAGAACACTGAA.

This clone was observed at least ten times. Read sequence stops 3 residues before the CDR3 end, and the germline J gene provides the missing end. V gene TRBV18 combines with J gene TRBJ2-1; 8 nucleotides line up with TRBD1. The CDR3 has 15 amino acids. With V trimmed by 4 bases and J by 4 bases, 6 bases remained unmatched. Germline values: CDR1 KGHSH, CDR2 LQKENI. The CDR3 bases that were read are TGTGCCAGCTCACAAGGACAGGGAATTTACAATGAG. This encodes CASSQGQGIYNE. The entire CDR3 protein reads CASSQGQGIYNEQFF.

On this clone itself: The read finishes 3 residues shy of the CDR3 end, and the germline J gene is used to complete it. The V gene is TRBV7-3, the J gene TRBJ2-2; no clear D. In germline, CDR1 is SGHTA, CDR2 FQGTGA. CDR3 length: 13 amino acids. The V and J ends lost 1 base and 6 bases respectively, with 6 bases between them. CDR3 amino acids: CASSLKGPGELFF. The part of the CDR3 DNA that was read is TGTGCCAGCAGCTTAAAGGGTCCCGGGGAG.